A selection of T cell receptor beta chains follows, all from one sample in a study of shared clonotypes between healthy human individuals. Clones were read by immunoSEQ multiplex PCR, and TCRdb kept only the in-frame ones, dropping some. The profile shows approximately 1.9 million clones, around 93% of them singletons. The specimen was naive CD8+ T cells from PBMCs. These receptors all stem from a young man in good health. Some clones in this sample may be carry-over from other donors' samples. Each CDR3 is given with its conserved first and last residue. Fields, in order: V gene, clone size, D gene, J gene, CDR3 protein, CDR3 DNA. The D gene is left open where the match is weak. Clone size is given for some rows only: seen once, a few or many times, or a class if the clone is expanded.

TRBV14	NA	TRBD2	TRBJ2-1	CASSQGPGTSGGTFF	TGTGCCAGCAGCCAAGGGCCGGGGACTAGCGGGGGTACGTTCTTC
TRBV28	once	TRBD1	TRBJ1-2	CASSNFDRETGYTF	TGTGCCAGCAGTAACTTCGACAGGGAGACGGGCTACACCTTC
TRBV9	NA	NA	TRBJ2-3	CASSHPRIRGGTDTQYF	TGTGCCAGCAGCCACCCCCGTATCAGGGGGGGCACAGATACGCAGTATTTT
TRBV7-3	NA	NA	TRBJ2-1	CASSSRRADTYNEQFF	TGTGCCAGCAGCTCCCGACGAGCAGACACCTACAATGAGCAGTTCTTC
TRBV15	NA	TRBD2	TRBJ2-5	CATSKGTSGTGTQYF	TGTGCCACCAGCAAAGGGACTAGCGGGACCGGGACCCAGTACTTC
TRBV7-7	NA	NA	TRBJ2-1	CASSFGGRDEQFF	TGTGCCAGCAGCTTTGGCGGGCGTGATGAGCAGTTCTTC
TRBV9	NA	TRBD1	TRBJ1-1	CASSGRGQNTEAFF	TGTGCCAGCAGCGGCAGGGGGCAGAACACTGAAGCTTTCTTT
TRBV7-3	NA	NA	TRBJ2-5	CASSLVGTPGETQYF	TGTGCCAGCAGCTTAGTGGGGACCCCCGGGGAGACCCAGTACTTC
TRBV4-1	NA	TRBD2	TRBJ2-3	CASSQLAGGSTDTQYF	TGCGCCAGCAGCCAACTAGCGGGAGGGAGCACAGATACGCAGTATTTT
TRBV5-1	NA	TRBD1	TRBJ2-1	CASEGQGYNEQFF	TGCGCCAGCGAGGGACAGGGGTACAATGAGCAGTTCTTC
TRBV19	NA	NA	TRBJ1-5	CASSIITQPQHF	TGTGCCAGTAGTATTATCACCCAGCCCCAGCATTTT
TRBV18	NA	TRBD1	TRBJ1-5	CASSSNRGVEGYSNQPQHF	TGTGCCAGCTCATCCAACAGGGGTGTGGAGGGGTATAGCAATCAGCCCCAGCATTTT
TRBV18	NA	NA	TRBJ2-5	CASSPDREETQYF	TGTGCCAGCTCACCAGACCGGGAGGAGACCCAGTACTTC
TRBV4-2	NA	NA	TRBJ2-1	CASSQGATRYNNEQFF	TGTGCCAGCAGCCAGGGTGCGACCAGGTACAACAATGAGCAGTTCTTC
TRBV13	NA	NA	TRBJ1-2	CASSLSTGQRYYGYTF	TGTGCCAGCAGCTTGTCAACAGGACAGCGATACTATGGCTACACCTTC
TRBV5-1	NA	TRBD2	TRBJ2-2	CASSLVGAGVGTGELFF	TGCGCCAGCAGCTTAGTCGGAGCGGGAGTTGGAACCGGGGAGCTGTTTTTT
TRBV27	NA	NA	TRBJ2-3	CASGIFSDTQYF	TGTGCCAGCGGGATATTCTCAGATACGCAGTATTTT
TRBV5-1	NA	TRBD2	TRBJ2-1	CASSHFLAGSSYNEQFF	TGCGCCAGCAGCCATTTTCTAGCGGGTAGCTCCTACAATGAGCAGTTCTTC
TRBV30	NA	TRBD1	TRBJ1-2	CAWSVLGPTGGDDGYTF	TGTGCCTGGAGTGTACTGGGGCCAACAGGGGGCGATGATGGCTACACCTTC
TRBV5-1	once	NA	TRBJ1-1	CASSFYGATEAFF	TGCGCCAGCAGCTTCTACGGAGCCACTGAAGCTTTCTTT
TRBV7-9	NA	NA	TRBJ2-7	CASSFSPYEQYF	TGTGCCAGCAGCTTTTCCCCCTACGAGCAGTACTTC
TRBV15	NA	TRBD1	TRBJ1-3	CATSRPSSWTGSSGNTIYF	TGTGCCACCAGCAGACCCTCGAGCTGGACAGGTAGCTCTGGAAACACCATATATTTT
TRBV10-1	NA	TRBD1	TRBJ1-1	CASPTGQGGTEAFF	TGCGCCAGCCCCACGGGACAGGGCGGCACTGAAGCTTTCTTT
TRBV28	NA	NA	TRBJ2-7	CASSSPAEEQYF	TGTGCCAGCAGTTCCCCAGCGGAGGAGCAGTACTTC
TRBV13	NA	NA	TRBJ2-3	CASSSRPDTQYF	TGTGCCAGCAGCTCCCGCCCAGATACGCAGTATTTT
TRBV27	NA	TRBD2	TRBJ2-1	CASDARGLAGLSYNEQFF	TGTGCCAGCGACGCTCGGGGGCTAGCGGGTTTGTCCTACAATGAGCAGTTCTTC
TRBV5-4	NA	TRBD1	TRBJ2-2	CASGGQGNTGELFF	TGTGCCAGCGGAGGACAGGGGAACACCGGGGAGCTGTTTTTT
TRBV28	NA	NA	TRBJ1-2	CASSPRGFYGYTF	TGTGCCAGCAGTCCACGGGGGTTCTATGGCTACACCTTC
TRBV7-6	NA	TRBD1	TRBJ2-5	CASSLFYRDSQETQYF	TGTGCCAGCAGCCTATTTTACCGGGACAGCCAAGAGACCCAGTACTTC
TRBV27	NA	NA	TRBJ1-5	CASSLRGKSNQPQHF	TGTGCCAGCAGCCTTAGGGGGAAGAGCAATCAGCCCCAGCATTTT
TRBV28	NA	NA	TRBJ1-1	CASSLVENTEAFF	TGTGCCAGCAGTTTAGTAGAAAACACTGAAGCTTTCTTT
TRBV4-1	once	NA	TRBJ1-2	CASSPRGLAQTGYTF	TGCGCCAGCAGCCCCCGAGGTTTGGCCCAGACGGGCTACACCTTC
TRBV4-1	NA	NA	TRBJ2-5	CASSQDDGQEDRETQYF	TGCGCCAGCAGCCAAGATGACGGGCAGGAGGATAGAGAGACCCAGTACTTC
TRBV14	NA	NA	TRBJ1-4	CASSSRFGGREKLFF	TGTGCCAGCAGCTCCCGGTTCGGAGGACGTGAAAAACTGTTTTTT
TRBV5-1	NA	NA	TRBJ2-7	CASSFTPSGSSISYEQYF	TGCGCCAGCAGCTTTACACCCAGCGGGTCTTCTATCTCCTACGAGCAGTACTTC
TRBV7-9	NA	TRBD2	TRBJ2-1	CASSLTSGSHHLNNEQFF	TGTGCCAGCAGCTTGACTAGCGGGAGCCACCACTTAAACAATGAGCAGTTCTTC
TRBV4-3	NA	NA	TRBJ1-1	CASSQESVGLVATEAFF	TGCGCCAGCAGCCAAGAGTCAGTCGGCCTGGTGGCCACTGAAGCTTTCTTT
TRBV27	NA	TRBD1	TRBJ2-5	CASSSRDSGTQYF	TGTGCCAGCAGTAGCCGGGACAGTGGGACCCAGTACTTC
TRBV28	NA	TRBD2	TRBJ2-5	CASREGLAGGSQETQYF	TGTGCCAGCAGGGAGGGACTAGCGGGAGGGTCCCAAGAGACCCAGTACTTC
TRBV7-9	NA	NA	TRBJ1-2	CASSQGGIYGYTF	TGTGCCAGCAGCCAAGGTGGGATCTATGGCTACACCTTC
TRBV4-3	NA	NA	TRBJ2-4	CASSQGGELGSNIQYF	TGCGCCAGCAGCCAAGGGGGGGAGCTCGGCTCGAACATTCAGTACTTC
TRBV27	NA	TRBD1	TRBJ2-2	CASSLSLTGAITGELFF	TGTGCCAGCAGTCTTTCTCTGACAGGGGCTATAACCGGGGAGCTGTTTTTT
TRBV25-1	NA	NA	TRBJ1-6	CASSELVGSPLHF	TGTGCCAGCAGTGAATTGGTTGGCTCACCCCTCCACTTT